This is a list of T cell receptor beta chains from one sample in a study of blood T cell repertoires in COVID-19. Sequencing used immunoSEQ multiplex PCR; TCRdb keeps in-frame clones, though not all of them. The data contain 270,000 or so clones, 86% of them seen just once; the ten biggest clones take up approximately 2.4%. Sample: PBMCs or T cells enriched from blood (not recorded which). Every receptor here comes from a young woman who had recovered from COVID-19. Both conserved end residues are part of each CDR3. Fields, in order: CDR3 DNA, CDR3 protein, clone size, V gene, J gene, D gene. A D gene is named only where the DNA matches it firmly. Part of the rows lack a size; the others show once, few, many or a class for expanded clones.

TGTGCCAGCACTGGACAGGGATTCTACGAGCAGTACTTC,CASTGQGFYEQYF,.,TRBV7-8,TRBJ2-7,TRBD1
TGCAGTGCTTTAAAGTTAGCGCAGTTCTTC,CSALKLAQFF,.,TRBV20-1,TRBJ2-1,.
TGTGCCAGTAGCGACTCCGGGGTTCGGTCCTACGAGCAGTACTTC,CASSDSGVRSYEQYF,.,TRBV19,TRBJ2-7,.
TGCGCCAGCAGCCAAGGGACTAGCGGGAGGGATTACAATGAGCAGTTCTTC,CASSQGTSGRDYNEQFF,.,TRBV4-1,TRBJ2-1,TRBD2
TGTGCCAGCAGCGTAGAAAACAGGGTGGGTGGCTACACCTTC,CASSVENRVGGYTF,.,TRBV9,TRBJ1-2,.
TGTGCCAGCAGTTCGTCGGGACAGAGTTATCAGCCCCAGCATTTT,CASSSSGQSYQPQHF,.,TRBV28,TRBJ1-5,TRBD1
TGCGCCAGCAGCTTGGCCGAGACAGCCTCTGGCACTGAAGCTTTCTTT,CASSLAETASGTEAFF,.,TRBV5-1,TRBJ1-1,.
TGTGCCGCGCGGGTTTTTAGCGATGGCTACACCTTC,CAARVFSDGYTF,.,TRBV6-6,TRBJ1-2,.
TGCGCCAGCAGCCAAGACGACAGCCTCAATCAGCCCCAGCATTTT,CASSQDDSLNQPQHF,few,TRBV4-3,TRBJ1-5,.
TGTGCCTGGAGACTAGCGGGGGACACAGATACGCAGTATTTT,CAWRLAGDTDTQYF,.,TRBV30,TRBJ2-3,TRBD2
TGTGCCAGCAGTTTATCTCCATCCTCGCGGGGATCCTACGAGCAGTACTTC,CASSLSPSSRGSYEQYF,.,TRBV28,TRBJ2-7,.
TGTGCCAGCAGCTTAGGTCGCAGTGAAGCTTTCTTT,CASSLGRSEAFF,.,TRBV7-9,TRBJ1-1,.
TGTGCCAGCAGCTTAAGGGACAGAGTATACAATGAGCAGTTCTTC,CASSLRDRVYNEQFF,few,TRBV7-8,TRBJ2-1,TRBD1
TGTGCCTGGAGTGGGGAGGGGCGCGGAAACACCATATATTTT,CAWSGEGRGNTIYF,once,TRBV30,TRBJ1-3,.
TGTGCCAGCAGCCAAGGGGTAGAGGAAAACTATGGCTACACCTTC,CASSQGVEENYGYTF,once,TRBV3-1/TRBV3-2,TRBJ1-2,.
TGTGCCAGCAGTACCCTGAGCGGGAGAGGTTCCTACAATGAGCAGTTCTTC,CASSTLSGRGSYNEQFF,.,TRBV27,TRBJ2-1,TRBD2
TGCGCCAGCAGCTTGCGGGGGGATTATAATTCACCCCTCCACTTT,CASSLRGDYNSPLHF,.,TRBV5-1,TRBJ1-6,.
TGTGCCAGCAGTTATAAAGGACTAGCGGCGAAGGAGCAGTTCTTC,CASSYKGLAAKEQFF,.,TRBV6-5,TRBJ2-1,TRBD2
TGCGCCAGCAGCCCGACTAGCGGGAGGAACTACAATGAGCAGTTCTTC,CASSPTSGRNYNEQFF,.,TRBV4-1,TRBJ2-1,TRBD2
TGCAGCGTTGTGTCCGGTACAGATACGCAGTATTTT,CSVVSGTDTQYF,.,TRBV29-1,TRBJ2-3,.
TGTGCCAGCAGTCCCGGGACTAGCGGGTCCTACGAGCAGTACTTC,CASSPGTSGSYEQYF,.,TRBV6-5,TRBJ2-7,TRBD2
TGCGCCAGCAGCCAAGGGTGGACTAGCGTGCAAGCGTACTTC,CASSQGWTSVQAYF,.,TRBV4-1,TRBJ2-7,TRBD2
TGCAGCGTTGTTTTTTACAGGAAGAACACTGAAGCTTTCTTT,CSVVFYRKNTEAFF,.,TRBV29-1,TRBJ1-1,.
TGTGCCAGTAGCGAACAGGGGAACACTGAAGCTTTCTTT,CASSEQGNTEAFF,.,TRBV19,TRBJ1-1,.
TGTGCCAGCAGTCCACGGGACATTCATAATTCACCCCTCCACTTT,CASSPRDIHNSPLHF,.,TRBV2,TRBJ1-6,.
TGTGCCAATCGACTGACAGGGCTCAGGGAGACCCAGTACTTC,CANRLTGLRETQYF,.,TRBV11-3,TRBJ2-5,TRBD1
TGTGCCAGCAGCTTCGGAGGCTCCCCCTACAATGAGCAGTTCTTC,CASSFGGSPYNEQFF,.,TRBV7-9,TRBJ2-1,.
TGTGCCAGTAGTAGACAGTCCTCTGGAAACACCATATATTTT,CASSRQSSGNTIYF,few,TRBV19,TRBJ1-3,.
TGTGCCAGCAGTGAATTGGGGCAGGGGTATGGCGGGGAGCTGTTTTTT,CASSELGQGYGGELFF,.,TRBV2,TRBJ2-2,.
TGTGCCAGCACCACCCTGGGACAATCGGGCTATGGCTACACCTTC,CASTTLGQSGYGYTF,.,TRBV5-6,TRBJ1-2,.
TGTGCCAGCTCACCCCGGGACAGGGGTTCTGAAGCTTTCTTT,CASSPRDRGSEAFF,.,TRBV18,TRBJ1-1,TRBD1
TGCGCCAGCAGTGAGTTTACAGGGGGCGGTAGAACCGGGGAGCTGTTTTTT,CASSEFTGGGRTGELFF,.,TRBV10-2,TRBJ2-2,TRBD1
TGTGCCAGCAGCCCCCAAGTGCGGGACACAGATACGCAGTATTTT,CASSPQVRDTDTQYF,.,TRBV7-2,TRBJ2-3,.
TGTGCCAGCAGCCCAGGGGCTGGGGCCAACGTCCTGACTTTC,CASSPGAGANVLTF,.,TRBV6-5,TRBJ2-6,.
TGTGCCAGCAGGACAGGGGGGGATTCCTACGAGCAGTACTTC,CASRTGGDSYEQYF,once,TRBV5-4,TRBJ2-7,TRBD1
TGTGCCAGCAGTTTTACTTATAGCGGGAGGGATACCGGGGAGCTGTTTTTT,CASSFTYSGRDTGELFF,.,TRBV27,TRBJ2-2,TRBD2
TGTGCCAGCAGCCTAGGACTAGCGGGAATCTCTGGGGCCAACGTCCTGACTTTC,CASSLGLAGISGANVLTF,.,TRBV9,TRBJ2-6,TRBD2
TGTGCCAGCAGCCGCGGGGGGGGGCTCCAAGAGACCCAGTACTTC,CASSRGGGLQETQYF,.,TRBV3-1/TRBV3-2,TRBJ2-5,TRBD2
TGTGCCTGGAGTCTTGGACTAGTCGGCAGCACAGATACGCAGTATTTT,CAWSLGLVGSTDTQYF,.,TRBV30,TRBJ2-3,TRBD2
TGTGCCAGCAGCCTCCGGACAGGGGGCTATGCAGATACGCAGTATTTT,CASSLRTGGYADTQYF,.,TRBV11-3,TRBJ2-3,TRBD1
TGTGCCAGCAGCACAGGACTAGCGGGAGGTGCCGGGGAGCTGTTTTTT,CASSTGLAGGAGELFF,.,TRBV5-4,TRBJ2-2,TRBD2
TGTGCCAGCAGCACCTGGCGGGGGGAGATAGACACTGAAGCTTTCTTT,CASSTWRGEIDTEAFF,.,TRBV28,TRBJ1-1,.
TGCAGCGTTGAGGTGACTAGCGGGAGAACGGTGGGCACAGATACGCAGTATTTT,CSVEVTSGRTVGTDTQYF,.,TRBV29-1,TRBJ2-3,TRBD2
TGCGCCAGCAGCCAAGACAGGGCTCGTGAAAAACTGTTTTTT,CASSQDRAREKLFF,few,TRBV4-3,TRBJ1-4,.
TGCGCCAGCAGCCAATATTGGGACAACGTCTATGGCTACACCTTC,CASSQYWDNVYGYTF,.,TRBV4-1,TRBJ1-2,.
TGCAGCGTCACAGGGGCGAGTACTGAAGCTTTCTTT,CSVTGASTEAFF,.,TRBV29-1,TRBJ1-1,TRBD1
TGTGCCAGCAGCTCCGCCGTGGGGGGGGATTCACCCCTCCACTTT,CASSSAVGGDSPLHF,once,TRBV7-3,TRBJ1-6,.
TGTGCCAGCAGTTCCTGGACCCGACAGGCCTATGGCTACACCTTC,CASSSWTRQAYGYTF,.,TRBV28,TRBJ1-2,.
TGTGCCAGCAGGAGGACTAGCGGGAGTAGCTCCTACAATGAGCAGTTCTTC,CASRRTSGSSSYNEQFF,.,TRBV28,TRBJ2-1,TRBD2
TGTGCCATCTTTTCGGGCTCCTATAATTCACCCCTCCACTTT,CAIFSGSYNSPLHF,.,TRBV10-3,TRBJ1-6,.
TGTGCCAGCAGTTACACAGGAGAGAACACCGGGGAGCTGTTTTTT,CASSYTGENTGELFF,.,TRBV6-2/TRBV6-3,TRBJ2-2,.
TGTGCCAGTAGTAAGGACAGGGGGCAAATTAGCAATCAGCCCCAGCATTTT,CASSKDRGQISNQPQHF,.,TRBV19,TRBJ1-5,TRBD1
TGTGCCAGCAGCCCCCAAAGCCTAGCGGGAGGATTGAATACGCAGTATTTT,CASSPQSLAGGLNTQYF,few,TRBV9,TRBJ2-3,TRBD2
TGTGCCAGCAGTGAAGCGTTCGGGGGAGGACGAGCAACTAATGAAAAACTGTTTTTT,CASSEAFGGGRATNEKLFF,.,TRBV6-1,TRBJ1-4,.
TGTGCCAGCAGTGCTGGGGAGGGGAACTATGGCTACACCTTC,CASSAGEGNYGYTF,.,TRBV2,TRBJ1-2,.